This is a list of T cell receptor beta chains from one sample in a study of CD8 T cells in ankylosing spondylitis. TCRdb ran MiXCR on the 5' RACE reads and lists one entry per CDR3 protein. The table has 150,000 or so distinct CDR3 sequences, about a sixth seen once. Sequences were obtained from blood, either unsorted or a sorted T cell fraction (not recorded which). These receptors originate from a male donor with ankylosing spondylitis or in good health (not recorded which). The CDR3 runs from the conserved cysteine through the conserved F or W. A D gene is named only where the DNA matches it firmly. The size field is filled for only some rows; it gives once, few, many or a size class.

TRBV24-1	TRBD2	many	TRBJ2-1	CATSDSGRAYNEQFF	TGTGCCACCAGTGACTCCGGGAGGGCCTACAATGAGCAGTTCTTC
TRBV20-1	.	few	TRBJ2-7	CSASLAGTFSYEQYF	TGCAGTGCCAGTCTCGCGGGGACATTCTCCTACGAGCAGTACTTC
TRBV1	.	.	TRBJ1-5	CTSSQTGTGTNQPQHF	TGCACCAGCAGCCAAACCGGGACAGGGACCAATCAGCCCCAGCATTTT
TRBV7-9	.	.	TRBJ2-7	CASSLAAGLYYEQYF	TGTGCCAGCAGCTTAGCAGCCGGACTCTACTACGAGCAGTACTTC
TRBV28	.	.	TRBJ2-2	CASRIPTGELFF	TGTGCCAGCAGGATTCCCACCGGGGAGCTGTTTTTT
TRBV28	TRBD1	once	TRBJ1-1	CASRTGEAFTEAFF	TGTGCCAGCAGGACAGGGGAAGCATTCACTGAAGCTTTCTTT
TRBV29-1	.	many	TRBJ2-6	CSVPDTDSGANVLTF	TGCAGCGTGCCCGACACGGACTCTGGGGCCAACGTCCTGACTTTC
TRBV6-5	.	.	TRBJ2-1	CASRLTGGLAAYNEQFF	TGTGCCAGCCGATTGACCGGGGGGCTAGCGGCGTACAATGAGCAGTTCTTC
TRBV5-6	.	many	TRBJ1-1	CASSLSSNTEAFF	TGTGCCAGCAGCTTGAGTTCGAACACTGAAGCTTTCTTT
TRBV28	.	.	TRBJ2-6	CASSHTYRRNSTGANVLTF	TGTGCCAGCAGTCATACCTACCGACGCAACAGTACTGGGGCCAACGTCCTGACTTTC
TRBV11-2	TRBD1	few	TRBJ1-2	CASSQGDRVGGYTF	TGTGCCAGCAGCCAGGGAGACAGGGTAGGAGGCTACACCTTC
TRBV20-1	.	few	TRBJ2-5	CSASQGTETQYF	TGCAGTGCTAGCCAAGGAACCGAGACCCAGTACTTC
TRBV6-6	.	.	TRBJ2-1	CASSSRGDYNEQFF	TGTGCCAGCAGTTCCAGGGGGGACTACAATGAGCAGTTCTTC
TRBV5-1	.	many	TRBJ2-1	CASSSLPGEMNEQFF	TGCGCCAGCAGCTCCCTTCCGGGAGAGATGAATGAGCAGTTCTTC
TRBV30	TRBD1	.	TRBJ1-5	CAWSHWDRREHQPQHF	TGTGCCTGGAGTCACTGGGACAGGAGGGAACATCAGCCCCAGCATTTT
TRBV15	.	many	TRBJ1-3	CATSRAGQTSGNTIYF	TGTGCCACCAGCAGAGCAGGGCAGACCTCTGGAAACACCATATATTTT
TRBV5-1	.	many	TRBJ1-3	CASSPTSAGNTIYF	TGCGCCAGCAGCCCCACCTCGGCTGGAAACACCATATATTTT
TRBV20-1	.	many	TRBJ1-1	CSRGLGGRLNTEAFF	TGCAGTCGGGGGCTCGGGGGGCGTTTGAACACTGAAGCTTTCTTT
TRBV9	TRBD2	many	TRBJ2-5	CASSGGGPQETQYF	TGTGCCAGCAGCGGCGGGGGGCCCCAGGAGACCCAGTACTTC
TRBV6-2/TRBV6-3	.	few	TRBJ2-7	CASSWGIYEQYF	TGTGCCAGCAGTTGGGGAATCTACGAGCAGTACTTC
TRBV5-1	TRBD1	few	TRBJ2-7	CASSLEGRGTEQYF	TGCGCCAGCAGCTTGGAGGGCAGGGGGACCGAGCAGTACTTC
TRBV28	.	many	TRBJ2-1	CASSLGGPRGEQFF	TGTGCCAGCAGTTTAGGGGGGCCCCGAGGTGAGCAGTTCTTC
TRBV20-1	.	many	TRBJ1-1	CSAKERHTEAFF	TGCAGTGCTAAGGAGAGGCACACTGAAGCTTTCTTT
TRBV5-1	.	.	TRBJ1-1	CASSLRPDGGNTEAFF	TGCGCCAGCAGCTTGCGCCCGGATGGCGGGAACACTGAAGCTTTCTTT
TRBV30	TRBD1	few	TRBJ2-3	CAWNPQGGTQYF	TGTGCCTGGAATCCACAGGGGGGTACGCAGTATTTT
TRBV29-1	TRBD2	few	TRBJ2-4	CSVLAVAKNIQYF	TGCAGCGTCCTAGCGGTAGCCAAAAACATTCAGTACTTC
TRBV20-1	TRBD2	many	TRBJ2-7	CSARALAGGSYEQYF	TGCAGTGCTCGGGCCCTAGCGGGAGGTTCCTACGAGCAGTACTTC
TRBV30	.	few	TRBJ2-7	CAWKGVSYEQYF	TGTGCCTGGAAAGGGGTCTCCTACGAGCAGTACTTC
TRBV6-6	.	few	TRBJ2-2	CASKRVGELFF	TGTGCCAGCAAGAGGGTCGGGGAGCTGTTTTTT
TRBV10-3	.	.	TRBJ2-1	CTISGTEFNEQFF	TGTACCATCAGCGGAACAGAATTCAATGAGCAGTTCTTC
TRBV2	TRBD1	.	TRBJ1-5	CASSVGQAYQPQHF	TGTGCCAGCAGTGTGGGACAGGCGTATCAGCCCCAGCATTTT
TRBV20-1	.	once	TRBJ2-3	CSARSALTGNTQYF	TGCAGTGCTAGATCGGCCCTTACGGGGAATACGCAGTATTTT
TRBV20-1	TRBD1	many	TRBJ2-5	CSRPGQDQETQYF	TGCAGTCGTCCCGGACAGGATCAAGAGACCCAGTACTTC
TRBV5-1	.	.	TRBJ1-6	CASSLMDGRNSPLHF	TGCGCCAGCAGCTTGATGGACGGACGAAATTCACCCCTCCACTTT
TRBV27	.	many	TRBJ1-6	CASRNTVLRPLHF	TGTGCCAGCAGAAACACGGTTTTGAGGCCCCTCCACTTT
TRBV1	.	few	TRBJ2-2	CTSRVDTGELFF	TGCACCAGCAGGGTTGACACCGGGGAGCTGTTTTTT
TRBV5-1	.	.	TRBJ1-2	CASSLIYEAHTGGYTF	TGCGCCAGCAGCTTAATCTACGAGGCACACACGGGAGGCTACACCTTC
TRBV28	TRBD2	many	TRBJ2-3	CASSSAGGSTDTQYF	TGTGCCAGCAGTTCAGCGGGAGGGAGCACAGATACGCAGTATTTT
TRBV10-3	.	.	TRBJ2-1	CAISEDGDYNEQFF	TGTGCCATCAGTGAAGACGGGGATTACAATGAGCAGTTCTTC
TRBV6-1	TRBD1	few	TRBJ1-5	CASSGTGFGRQPQHF	TGTGCCAGCAGTGGGACAGGTTTCGGTCGACAGCCCCAGCATTTT
TRBV12-3/TRBV12-4	.	many	TRBJ2-7	CASSLRDKPYEQYF	TGTGCCAGCAGTCTCAGGGACAAACCCTACGAGCAGTACTTC
TRBV5-1	.	many	TRBJ1-2	CASSFGDYGYTF	TGCGCCAGCAGCTTCGGCGACTATGGCTACACCTTC
TRBV6-4	.	.	TRBJ1-1	CASKKEDSLNTEAFF	TGTGCCAGCAAAAAGGAGGACAGCCTGAACACTGAAGCTTTCTTT
TRBV5-1	.	many	TRBJ2-1	CASSEHGGNEQFF	TGCGCCAGCAGCGAACATGGTGGGAATGAGCAGTTCTTC
TRBV20-1	TRBD2	few	TRBJ2-1	CSARDRTSGSLSYNEQFF	TGCAGTGCTAGAGATAGGACTAGCGGGAGTCTCTCCTACAATGAGCAGTTCTTC
TRBV28	TRBD1	.	TRBJ1-1	CASSPGQGDTEAFF	TGTGCCAGCAGTCCGGGACAGGGGGATACTGAAGCTTTCTTT
TRBV20-1	TRBD2	.	TRBJ2-2	CCARDVLAGANTGELFF	TGCTGTGCTAGAGATGTATTAGCGGGAGCGAACACCGGGGAGCTGTTTTTT